This T cell receptor beta chain was found in a study of STAT5B mutations in CD4+ large granular lymphocyte leukemia. In the case of this clone: Its antigen is undetermined.

Whole-study results and caveats: Approximately 25% of private leukemic clonotypes occurred rarely in other patients' non-leukemic repertoires. 8/27 top patient clones versus 2/35 control clones were TRBV06-family. Patient CD4-sorted repertoires looked more clonal than healthy CD4+ repertoires, even without putative leukemic clones.

The assay was run at survey level. Using immunoSEQ multiplex PCR, the repertoire was profiled, and TCRdb retains in-frame clones only, with some absent. Among fewer than 40,000 clones listed, roughly nine tenths were seen once. This CDR3 contains 15 residues. V was clipped by 1 base and J by 4 bases; unmatched bases: 4. Germline assignment: CDR1 MDHEN and CDR2 SYDVKM. This clonotype was obtained from a human donor in good health. The genes are TRBV28 and TRBJ1-1; 9 nucleotides line up with TRBD1. Sequences were obtained from CD4+ T cells from blood buffy coats. Here the CDR3 reads CASSLLGQGGTEAFF. The DNA for the CDR3 is TGTGCCAGCAGTTTATTGGGACAGGGTGGCACTGAAGCTTTCTTT.